This T cell receptor beta chain was found in a study of blood T cell repertoires in COVID-19. At the level of the study: There were acute and convalescent COVID-19 samples, and they came from the United States, Italy and Spain. T cells, B-cell-depleted T cells, or PBMCs provided the cDNA or gDNA that served as material.

This CDR3 is built from 14 residues. CDR1 is SGHAT, CDR2 FQDESV, per germline (reference sequence). Trimming removed 5 bases at V and 6 bases at J, with 17 bases between. Per the authors' pipeline: Amplifying reference gene primers gave estimates of nucleated cell counts. The data were produced by immunoSEQ multiplex PCR, yet TCRdb's version contains in-frame clones alone and is incomplete. V, J and clone size are taken as reported in that table, and D and trimming were inferred from the DNA itself. The profile shows about 150,000 clones, around 84% of them singletons. Source material: peripheral blood. The TCR comes from a man older than 75 with acute or convalescent COVID-19. This rearrangement joins TRBV11-1 to TRBJ2-7; D is possibly TRBD1 (6 bases). This CDR3 is CASSHEVSQGEQYF. CDR3 bases: TGTGCCAGCAGCCACGAGGTATCACAGGGCGAGCAGTACTTC.